Only a few counts were recorded for the clone carrying this T cell receptor (beta chain). Trimming cost V 6 bases and J 9 bases, with 15 bases left between them. CDR3 length: 13 amino acids. Germline CDR1 is KGHSH and CDR2 is LQKENI. The sample comes from a study of spatial heterogeneity in lung cancer. For the study at large: Consistent detection of more beta-chain than alpha-chain sequences was observed. An average of more than ten raw reads was observed per unique TCR and UMI combination.

Every TCR cDNA molecule bore its own unique molecular identifier. TCRdb recomputed calls from the 5' RACE reads with MiXCR, one row per CDR3 protein. The table lists around 40,000 distinct CDR3 sequences, 5.8% of them singletons. Indicated time point: sample taken at primary tumor resection. The sequenced material consisted of unsorted whole RNA from tumor, nontumor lung or frozen PBMC. The 72 donors had untreated early-stage non-small cell lung cancer. The sequence was collected from a male donor with early-stage non-small cell lung cancer. J is TRBJ2-1 and V is TRBV18, with D tentatively TRBD1 (5 bases). The sequenced sample was PBMCs, obtained at surgery. CDR3 sequence: CASSPLGLTEQFF. The CDR3 DNA is TGTGCCAGCTCTCCTCTGGGGCTGACTGAGCAGTTCTTC.